Here is one TCR beta chain with its context. Its matching antigen is unknown. The time point is: blood 4 weeks post-SBRT, at nephrectomy. Treatment denoted: 15 Gy SBRT to primary tumor, nephrectomy 4 weeks later. After SBRT, blood was collected at 2 and 4 weeks, plus baseline. The entry originates in a study of radiation and T cells in renal cell carcinoma. General study results and limits: From baseline, blood top tumor clonotypes peaked at 2 weeks post-radiation.

Data came from immunoSEQ multiplex PCR; TCRdb stores just in-frame clones and leaves some out. The data contain more than 60,000 clones, less than 90% of them seen just once; the ten biggest clones take up 2.4%. This CDR3 is built from 12 residues. The germline V gene has CDR1 SGHRS and CDR2 YFSETQ. The rearrangement links TRBV5-1 to TRBJ2-5; D may be TRBD1 (5 bases). The J call is in doubt because the DNA end fits TRBJ2-7 better. The specimen was blood, collected from a patient whose treatment included radiotherapy and nephrectomy. The clonotype originates from a woman in her sixties with renal cell carcinoma. The CDR3 DNA reads TGCGCCAGCAGCGACAGCCCCTACGAGCAGTACTTC. As protein: CASSDSPYEQYF.